This T cell receptor beta chain was retrieved from a study of T cells in Graves' hyperthyroidism and ophthalmopathy. There are 14 residues in the CDR3. CDR1 is SEHNR, CDR2 FQNEAQ, per germline (reference sequence). Trimming removed 3 bases from V and 7 bases from J; junction bases left unmatched: 5. This clonotype was observed at least ten times. Amplification targeted TCR beta CDR3 regions from RNA transcripts. HTBI primers were the set used in a first-round RT-PCR of the TCR CDR3. TCRdb processed the multiplex PCR reads anew with MiXCR; each CDR3 protein has one entry. Seen here are around 300,000 distinct CDR3 sequences, around 19% observed once, and the top ten hold 35% to 40%.

Sequenced sample: blood. This clonotype originated in a middle-aged man with Graves' ophthalmopathy. The V gene is TRBV7-9, the J gene TRBJ2-2, with 7 nucleotides matching TRBD1. CDR3 coding DNA: TGTGCCAGCAGCTTCAAGGCAGGGGGCGGGGAGCTGTTTTTT. Its translation is CASSFKAGGGELFF.